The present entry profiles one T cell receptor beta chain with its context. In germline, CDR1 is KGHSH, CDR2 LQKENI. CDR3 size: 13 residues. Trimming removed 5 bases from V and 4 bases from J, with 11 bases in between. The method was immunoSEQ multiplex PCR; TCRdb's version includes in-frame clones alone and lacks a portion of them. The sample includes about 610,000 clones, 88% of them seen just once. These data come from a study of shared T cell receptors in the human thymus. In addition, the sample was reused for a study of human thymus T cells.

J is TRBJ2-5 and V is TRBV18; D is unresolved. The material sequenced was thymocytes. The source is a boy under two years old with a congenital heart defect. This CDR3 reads CASSYWSAETQYF. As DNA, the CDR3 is TGTGCCAGCTCATACTGGAGTGCAGAGACCCAGTACTTC.